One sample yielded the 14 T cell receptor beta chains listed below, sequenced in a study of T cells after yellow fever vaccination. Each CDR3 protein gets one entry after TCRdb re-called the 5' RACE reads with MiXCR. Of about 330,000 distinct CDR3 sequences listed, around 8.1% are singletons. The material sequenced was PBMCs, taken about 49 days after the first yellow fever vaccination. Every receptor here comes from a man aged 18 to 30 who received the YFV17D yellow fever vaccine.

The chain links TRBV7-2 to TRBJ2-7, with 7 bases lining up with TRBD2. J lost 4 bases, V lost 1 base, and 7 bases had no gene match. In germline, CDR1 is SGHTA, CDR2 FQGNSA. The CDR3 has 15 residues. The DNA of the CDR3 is TGTGCCAGCAGCTTAGTCCGTTCGGGGGGTTACGAGCAGTACTTC. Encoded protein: CASSLVRSGGYEQYF.

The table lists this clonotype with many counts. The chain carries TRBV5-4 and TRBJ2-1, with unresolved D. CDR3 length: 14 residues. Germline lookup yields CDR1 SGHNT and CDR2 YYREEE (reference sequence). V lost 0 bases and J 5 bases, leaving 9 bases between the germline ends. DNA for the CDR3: TGTGCCAGCAGCTTGGAGCCAGTCAACAATGAGCAGTTCTTC. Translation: CASSLEPVNNEQFF.

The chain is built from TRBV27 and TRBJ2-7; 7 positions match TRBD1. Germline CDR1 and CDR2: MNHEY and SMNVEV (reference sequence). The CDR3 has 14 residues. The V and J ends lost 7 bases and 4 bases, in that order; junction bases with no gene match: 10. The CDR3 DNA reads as TGTGCCAGCACCCCGCGGACAGGTCTTTACGAGCAGTACTTC. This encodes CASTPRTGLYEQYF.

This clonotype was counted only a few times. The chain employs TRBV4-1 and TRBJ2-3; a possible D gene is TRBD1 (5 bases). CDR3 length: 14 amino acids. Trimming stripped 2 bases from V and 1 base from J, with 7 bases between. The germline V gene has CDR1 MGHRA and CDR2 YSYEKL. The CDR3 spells CASSQQQGTDTQYF. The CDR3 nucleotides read TGCGCCAGCAGCCAACAACAGGGCACAGATACGCAGTATTTT.

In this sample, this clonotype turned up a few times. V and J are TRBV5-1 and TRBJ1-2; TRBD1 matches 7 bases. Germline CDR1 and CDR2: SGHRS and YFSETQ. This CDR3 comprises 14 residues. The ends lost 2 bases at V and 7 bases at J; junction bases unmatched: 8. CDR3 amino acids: CASSFSTGEGGYTF. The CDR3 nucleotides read TGCGCCAGCAGCTTTTCAACAGGGGAGGGTGGCTACACCTTC.

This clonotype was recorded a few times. The CDR3, as DNA: TGCGCCAGCAGCCAAGCTATCCAGGGCCAATCACCCCTCCACTTT. Translating gives CASSQAIQGQSPLHF. This chain joins TRBV4-3 and TRBJ1-6; tentative D call: TRBD1 (5 bases). The CDR3 has 15 amino acids. Germline CDR1 is LGHNA and CDR2 is YSLEER. Deletions cut 1 base from V and 10 bases from J, with 14 bases between.

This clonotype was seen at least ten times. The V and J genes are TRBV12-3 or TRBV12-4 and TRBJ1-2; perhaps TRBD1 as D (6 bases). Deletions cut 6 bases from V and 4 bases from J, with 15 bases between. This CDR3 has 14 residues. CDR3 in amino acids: CASSLQGALYGYTF. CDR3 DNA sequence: TGTGCCAGCAGCCTACAGGGAGCTCTCTATGGCTACACCTTC.

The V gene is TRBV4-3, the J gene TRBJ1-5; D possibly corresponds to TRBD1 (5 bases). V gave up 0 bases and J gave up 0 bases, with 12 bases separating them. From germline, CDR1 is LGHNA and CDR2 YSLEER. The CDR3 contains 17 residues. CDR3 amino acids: CASSQEWTRNSNQPQHF. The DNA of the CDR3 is TGCGCCAGCAGCCAAGAATGGACAAGAAATAGCAATCAGCCCCAGCATTTT.

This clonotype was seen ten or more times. This CDR3 reads CASSVRATYEQYF. CDR3 sequence (DNA): TGTGCCAGCAGTGTAAGGGCTACCTACGAGCAGTACTTC. The V gene is TRBV2, the J gene TRBJ2-7; D is ambiguous. Deletions cut 4 bases from V and 2 bases from J, with 9 bases between. Germline CDR1 reads SNHLY; CDR2 reads FYNNEI. This CDR3 has 13 residues.

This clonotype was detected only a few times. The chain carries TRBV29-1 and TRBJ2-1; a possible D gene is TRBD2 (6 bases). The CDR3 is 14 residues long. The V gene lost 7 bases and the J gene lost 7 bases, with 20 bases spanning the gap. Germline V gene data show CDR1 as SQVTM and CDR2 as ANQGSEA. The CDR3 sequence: CSAYRPGVWNEQFF. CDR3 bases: TGCAGCGCCTATCGTCCGGGAGTCTGGAATGAGCAGTTCTTC.

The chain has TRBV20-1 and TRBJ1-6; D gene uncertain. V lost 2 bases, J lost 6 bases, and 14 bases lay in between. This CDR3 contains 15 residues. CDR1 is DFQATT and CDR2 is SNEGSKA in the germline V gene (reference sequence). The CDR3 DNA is TGCAGTGCTAGACTTATGAGGCGGGCTAATTCACCCCTCCACTTT. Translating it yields CSARLMRRANSPLHF.

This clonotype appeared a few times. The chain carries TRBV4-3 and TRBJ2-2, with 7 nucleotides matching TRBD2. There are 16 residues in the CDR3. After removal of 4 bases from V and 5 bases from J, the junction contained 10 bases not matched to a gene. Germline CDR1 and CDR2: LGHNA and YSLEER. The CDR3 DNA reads TGCGCCAGCAGCCGCAGTTGGGGAGGGATAACCGGGGAGCTGTTTTTT. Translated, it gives CASSRSWGGITGELFF.

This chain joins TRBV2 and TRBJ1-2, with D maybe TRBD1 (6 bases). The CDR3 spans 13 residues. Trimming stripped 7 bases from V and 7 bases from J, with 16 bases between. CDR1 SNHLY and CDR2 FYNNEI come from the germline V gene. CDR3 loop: CASTRGGSTGYTF. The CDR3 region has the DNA TGTGCCAGCACCCGCGGGGGCTCCACTGGCTACACCTTC.

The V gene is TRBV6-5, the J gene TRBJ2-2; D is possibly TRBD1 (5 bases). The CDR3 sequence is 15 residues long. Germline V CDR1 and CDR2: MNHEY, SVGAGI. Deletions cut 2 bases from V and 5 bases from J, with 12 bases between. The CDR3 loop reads CASSYKAGNTGELFF. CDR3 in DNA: TGTGCCAGCAGTTACAAGGCAGGGAATACCGGGGAGCTGTTTTTT.